This T cell receptor beta chain was identified during a study of T cell repertoires in cytomegalovirus infection. Study-level background: It was the public TCR beta signatures that indicated both CMV infection and matching HLA type. Overall study results and limits: Summed public TCR beta family frequency identified CMV carriers bearing the relevant HLA. The ex vivo response was dominated by HLA-C-restricted CMV-specific TCR beta clonotypes.

The CDR3 loop spans 14 amino acids. Trimming shortened V by 0 bases and J by 5 bases, and 11 bases separated the two germline ends. Germline lookup yields CDR1 SGHRS and CDR2 YFSETQ. Using its own MiXCR run on the reads, TCRdb lists one record per CDR3 protein. The sample yields 200,000 or so distinct CDR3 sequences, under 25% seen once. This clonotype was seen more than once but under ten times. Its antigen is currently unknown. The sample was PBMCs. The chain combines TRBV5-1 with TRBJ2-5; D not certain. This clonotype originated in a human donor in good health (CMV status not recorded). Some clones in this sample may be carry-over from other donors' samples. DNA for the CDR3: TGCGCCAGCAGCTTGGAACTCCCGAGGGAGACCCAGTACTTC. This translates into CASSLELPRETQYF. Full variable domain (outside the CDR3, taken from reference TRBV5-1 and TRBJ2-5): KAGVTQTPRYLIKTRGQQVTLSCSPISGHRSVSWYQQTPGQGLQFLFEYFSETQRNKGNFPGRFSGRQFSNSRSEMNVSTLELGDSALYLCASSLELPRETQYFGPGTRLLVL.